This TCR beta chain stems from a study of blood T cells in healthy people across ages (dated by TCRdb to 2015 to 2017). For the study in its entirety: In model experiments, roughly one uniquely barcoded TCR beta cDNA molecule per two T cells was captured by template switching. The study analyzed two additional independent replicas of 1 million unique cDNA reads from the same blood draw for two donors, one aged 18 to 30 and one aged 80 or older. The donors were split into four age groups: young (average about 15 years), middle-aged (about 40), aged (about 56) and long-lived (approximately 80). To avoid experimental bias, donors of different ages were distributed randomly across sequencing lanes. The study measured age-related changes in TCR beta repertoire diversity using deep sequencing normalized with unique cDNA molecular identifiers.

Libraries were prepared through 5' RACE. Data came from an Illumina HiSeq 2500. A second PCR of roughly 6 to 11 cycles was performed with a sample-barcoded 5' primer and a J-beta primer mix. A template-switch 5' adaptor carrying 12 random nucleotides introduced a unique molecular identifier onto each TCR beta cDNA molecule. Each sample yielded at least 2.5 million CDR3-containing paired-end reads. The Mint cDNA synthesis kit, primed by a TRBC-specific oligonucleotide, was used to synthesize first-strand cDNA from all RNA. After uracil-DNA glycosylase treatment, a first 18-cycle PCR used universal primers M1SS and BC2_uni_R on all cDNA. In the original analysis: Each sample was normalized by randomly selecting 1 million high-quality reads, each carrying a distinct molecular identifier. Instead of being binned into consensus sequences, reads with shared molecular identifiers were discarded. MiTCR, run with a Q25 quality threshold and the strictest error-elimination algorithm, handled CDR3 identification, clonotype clustering and error correction. Lower-bound total TCR beta diversity was estimated with a nonparametric unseen species model using Euler transformation. TCRdb reanalyzed the raw reads on its own, using fastp at Q25 for trimming and MiXCR for clone calling, and kept in-frame beta chains. Each entry is one CDR3 protein sequence, shown with its most common DNA and genes. TCRdb, not the original authors, processed these V and J calls. Recorded for this sample are some 550,000 distinct CDR3 sequences; around half of them occurred a single time. Together, the top ten hold 20% to 25% of the sample.

Overall study outcomes, separate from this receptor: Because profiling used bulk unsorted PBMCs, naive and antigen-experienced compartments could not be compared conclusively. As age increased, observed TCR beta diversity per million T cells dropped in a roughly linear way, and a significant reduction was already evident by age 40. There was a strong correlation between observed TCR beta diversity and the percentage of naive T cells measured by flow cytometry. Total diversity estimates from one million sequenced T cells were considered lower bounds and underestimates. Because donor CMV infection status was unknown, age-related changes in expanded clonotypes were potentially confounded. Compared with the aged group, the long-lived group had more naive CD4+ T cells, fewer expanded clones and increased TCR diversity, suggesting age selection.

Comments on this clonotype: Its antigen is still unknown. Base qualities are missing; no much larger clone stands one base away.

The roughly 39 donors, aged about 6 to 95 years, were systemically healthy Caucasian individuals from Russia. Each donor gave 8 to 10 milliliters of peripheral blood, collected into EDTA-treated Vacutainer tubes. Ficoll-Paque density-gradient centrifugation was used to isolate PBMCs, with at least 7 million obtained per sample. Trizol reagent was used to extract total RNA from PBMCs, with at least 6 micrograms per sample. For every donor, flow cytometry on a PBMC aliquot measured the percentage of naive CD45RAhigh/CD27high T cells. Sequenced input: blood. This clonotype was sampled from an older man in good health.

The CDR3 region: CASSLGEWGVGTGELFF. The nucleotides read TGTGCCAGCAGCTTAGGGGAATGGGGGGTAGGCACCGGGGAGCTGTTTTTT. Here the chain combines TRBV7-2 and TRBJ2-2; 6 matching bases give a weak D call of TRBD2. The germline V gene specifies SGHTA as CDR1 and FQGNSA as CDR2. Measured from the cysteine to the phenylalanine, the CDR3 is 17 residues long. The read is trimmed to its CDR3 DNA, 51 bases read in frame from base 1. A distance of 16 bases separates the germline ends of V and J, which lose 1 base and 4 bases respectively.